This TCR beta chain was found in a study of CD8 T cells in ankylosing spondylitis. Study-wide results and limits: A TCR beta motif of 7 to 9 highly homologous variants seemed to mark ankylosing spondylitis blood.

TCRdb reprocessed the 5' RACE reads via MiXCR and lists one record per CDR3 protein. The sample records more than 600,000 distinct CDR3 sequences, around 20% being singletons. V lost 1 base, J lost 13 bases, and 14 bases lay in between. This CDR3 is 13 amino acids long. CDR1 LNHDA and CDR2 SQIVND come from the germline V gene (reference sequence). On this clonotype itself: Antigen specificity is unknown.

The clonotype comes from a male donor with ankylosing spondylitis. The chain links TRBV19 to TRBJ2-1, with TRBD2 as a possible D gene (5 bases). Sequenced: blood, either unsorted or a sorted T cell fraction (not recorded which). The CDR3 loop reads CASSIVSPGIQFF. The CDR3 bases are TGTGCCAGTAGTATAGTTTCCCCGGGGATACAGTTCTTC.